This entry describes one T cell receptor (beta chain). What it binds is unknown. Trimming took off 3 bases at V and 4 bases at J, with 9 bases between the two ends. The CDR3 totals 12 residues. Germline CDR1 SQVTM, CDR2 ANQGSEA. It was through 5'RACE template switching that TCR cDNA was made, with a universal primer site and UMIs added. Each CDR3 protein gets one entry after TCRdb re-called the 5' RACE reads with MiXCR. Among about 340,000 distinct CDR3 sequences, roughly 9.4% were seen once, and the ten largest hold roughly 17%. These data belong to a study of T cells after yellow fever vaccination. Study details: SMART-Seq v4 Ultra Low Input handled preparation of low-cell-number fractions. Study-wide results and limits: Post-booster reappearance was seen for most primary-vaccination clones (about 96% CD4, 75% to 90% CD8). On re-exposure, the response was weaker but peaked faster, at day 5 versus 15.

The material was PBMCs, obtained on the day of the first yellow fever vaccination. The chain employs TRBV29-1 and TRBJ1-1; possible D gene TRBD1, 5 bases. This clonotype originated in a man between 18 and 35 years old who received the YFV17D yellow fever vaccine. CDR3 nucleotide sequence: TGCAGCGTTGACAGGGTCCCCACTGAAGCTTTCTTT. Translation gives CSVDRVPTEAFF.